This T cell receptor (beta chain) was recorded in a study of blood T cell repertoires in COVID-19. Study-wide context: Sites across the United States, Italy and Spain contributed samples from acute and convalescent COVID-19.

V was pared by 0 bases and J by 1 base, with 14 bases between. Germline V gene lookup returns CDR1 SGHRS and CDR2 YFSETQ. The CDR3 consists of 16 residues. Original methodology: It was from reference gene primer amplification that nucleated cell counts were estimated. The table came from immunoSEQ multiplex PCR; TCRdb's copy has only in-frame clones and leaves some out. The V and J calls and the clone size are those of that table, but D and trimming were determined from the DNA. The sample includes about 160,000 clones, roughly 85% seen only once; the top ten take about 3%. Material: peripheral blood. This TCR derives from a human donor with acute or convalescent COVID-19. The donor label of this sample is uncertain. The chain employs TRBV5-1 and TRBJ2-7; TRBD2 is a possible D gene (5 bases). The CDR3 bases are TGCGCCAGCAGCTTGGCCCTTGGCAGGACTTCCTACGAGCAGTACTTC. Its translation: CASSLALGRTSYEQYF.